This T cell receptor beta chain was found in a study of T cell responses to AZD1222 COVID-19 vaccine. CDR1 is LGHDT, CDR2 YNNKEL, per germline (reference sequence). V lost 2 bases to trimming and J lost 5 bases; unmatched junction nucleotides: 0. The CDR3 length is 13 residues. Study-wide points: Spike-specific TCR breadth rose after two AZD1222 doses, and depth rose as well. Only after the peak T cell response were repertoires sampled. Possibly, clonal diversity was underestimated; donors were largely white British and included more females. There were vaccine-associated CD4 TCRs across spike, dominant at 160-218 and 743-854.

Points on this clone: Its antigen is unidentified.

Clones were sequenced by immunoSEQ multiplex PCR, and TCRdb holds only the in-frame ones, with some missing. The top ten clones hold roughly 7.2% of a sample with approximately 60,000 clones, 65% to 90% of them seen once. The genes are TRBV3-1 (or the pseudogene TRBV3-2) and TRBJ1-5, with 7 bases that match TRBD1. The specimen was peripheral blood, collected 28 days after the second AZD1222 dose. The sequence came from an adult who received the AZD1222 COVID-19 vaccine. In DNA form, the CDR3 reads TGTGCCAGCAGCCAACAGGGGGATCAGCCCCAGCATTTT. The encoded protein is CASSQQGDQPQHF.